Sequencing of this T cell receptor beta chain was carried out in a study of blood T cell repertoires in COVID-19. Study-level information: Spain, Italy and the United States supplied samples that represented acute and convalescent COVID-19.

Clinical history as reported by participants underpinned cohort assignment. Assay: immunoSEQ multiplex PCR; the TCRdb copy retains only in-frame clones and omits some. The top ten hold roughly 2% of the sample, which has 400,000 or so clones, approximately 89% seen once. Sample: PBMCs or T cells enriched from blood (not recorded which). The sequence was obtained from a man in his forties or fifties in a cohort exposed to, infected with or recovered from COVID-19 (not recorded which).

CDR3 sequence (DNA): TGTGCCACCAGTGATGAGGGGGCTGGTACGCAGTATTTT. It translates to CATSDEGAGTQYF. The chain couples TRBV24-1 to TRBJ2-3, with TRBD1 matching 7 bases. This CDR3 has 13 amino acids. V was clipped by 3 bases and J by 8 bases; unmatched bases: 4. Looked up from germline, CDR1 is KGHDR and CDR2 is SFDVKD.